Below are 9 T cell receptor beta chains sequenced from a single sample in a study of blood T cell repertoires in COVID-19. TCRdb's table, derived via immunoSEQ multiplex PCR, lists solely in-frame clones and lacks some. The table shows 270,000 or so clones, with approximately 91% occurring only once. Source material: PBMCs or T cells enriched from blood (not recorded which). Receptor source: a woman in her thirties or forties with acute COVID-19.

The V and J genes are TRBV11-3 and TRBJ2-7; tentative D call: TRBD1 (5 bases). CDR1 and CDR2 (germline): SGHNT, YENEEA. This CDR3 region has 15 residues. Trimming removed 8 bases from V and 0 bases from J, with 17 bases in between. The CDR3 bases are TGTGCCAGCCCGCGTGTGGCAGGGCACTCCTACGAGCAGTACTTC. This translates into CASPRVAGHSYEQYF.

V and J are TRBV5-4 and TRBJ2-5; no firm D call. CDR1 SGHNT and CDR2 YYREEE come from the germline V gene (reference sequence). The CDR3 is 14 amino acids. Deletions cut 2 bases from V and 2 bases from J, with 10 bases between. This CDR3 is CASSFRSEQETQYF. The CDR3 bases are TGTGCCAGCAGCTTTAGATCCGAGCAAGAGACCCAGTACTTC.

This clone has at least ten counts. The genes are TRBV6-1 and TRBJ2-5; TRBD2 matches at 9 bases. The CDR3 is 16 residues long. V shed 1 base, J shed 2 bases, and the junction held 5 bases outside the gene matches. Germline V gives CDR1 MNHNS, CDR2 SASEGT. The CDR3 here is CASSEGVSGGQETQYF. CDR3 DNA sequence: TGTGCCAGCAGTGAAGGCGTTAGCGGGGGACAAGAGACCCAGTACTTC.

The chain couples TRBV5-4 to TRBJ1-1; a weak D match, TRBD1 (5 bases). Per the germline V gene, CDR1 is SGHNT and CDR2 is YYREEE (reference sequence). The V gene lost 4 bases and the J gene lost 4 bases, with 17 bases spanning the gap. This CDR3 is 15 amino acids long. DNA of the CDR3: TGTGCCAGCAGCCGGCCCAACCCCGGGGGCACTGAAGCTTTCTTT. Translating gives CASSRPNPGGTEAFF. The entire variable domain, with the rest obtained from reference TRBV5-4 and TRBJ1-1, is as follows: ETGVTQSPTHLIKTRGQQVTLRCSSQSGHNTVSWYQQALGQGPQFIFQYYREEENGRGNFPPRFSGLQFPNYSSELNVNALELDDSALYLCASSRPNPGGTEAFFGQGTRLTVV.

CDR3 amino acids: CASRLGTSETDTQYF. The DNA of the CDR3 is TGTGCCAGCAGGCTGGGGACTAGCGAAACAGATACGCAGTATTTT. The chain uses TRBV7-8 and TRBJ2-3; 10 nucleotides agree with TRBD2. V lost 6 bases to trimming and J lost 3 bases; unmatched junction nucleotides: 6. CDR3 length: 15 amino acids. Germline V gene data show CDR1 as SGHVS and CDR2 as FQNEAQ.

J is TRBJ1-4 and V is TRBV3-1 (or the pseudogene TRBV3-2); a possible D gene is TRBD1 (6 bases). V was cut by 0 bases and J by 1 base, with 15 bases left in between. Germline V CDR1 and CDR2: LGHDT, YNNKEL (reference sequence). CDR3 size: 18 residues. Written as DNA, the CDR3 is TGTGCCAGCAGCCAAGATGGACCCCAACAGGGAACTAATGAAAAACTGTTTTTT. It encodes CASSQDGPQQGTNEKLFF.

V and J are TRBV19 and TRBJ1-2; 12 bases fit TRBD1. V lost 5 bases to trimming and J lost 5 bases; unmatched junction nucleotides: 6. CDR3 length: 15 amino acids. CDR1 and CDR2 (germline): LNHDA, SQIVND (reference sequence). The DNA of the CDR3 is TGTGCCAGTAGTTCACCGGGACAGGGGGCTTATGGCTACACCTTC. Protein: CASSSPGQGAYGYTF.

This clone turned up a few times. This chain uses TRBV5-1 with TRBJ2-7; 11 nucleotides line up with TRBD2. This CDR3 is built from 18 residues. Germline V CDR1 and CDR2: SGHRS, YFSETQ. J lost 0 bases, V lost 1 base, and 9 bases had no gene match. The DNA of the CDR3 is TGCGCCAGCAGCTTGTTGGGGACTAGCGGAATGAGCTCCTACGAGCAGTACTTC. Translation: CASSLLGTSGMSSYEQYF.

The chain employs TRBV7-2 and TRBJ1-1; D is perhaps TRBD1 (6 bases). V was shortened by 2 bases and J by 0 bases, with 10 bases between the two germline ends. Germline CDR1 and CDR2: SGHTA and FQGNSA. There are 15 residues in the CDR3. The CDR3 sequence is CASSLLQGMNTEAFF. The DNA of the CDR3 is TGTGCCAGCAGCTTACTTCAGGGGATGAACACTGAAGCTTTCTTT.